A selection of T cell receptor beta chains follows, all from one sample in a study of blood T cell repertoires in COVID-19. Method: immunoSEQ multiplex PCR; TCRdb's copy keeps in-frame clones and lacks some. The sample holds 75,000 to 90,000 clones; roughly 85% are singletons and the top ten take roughly 11%. Sequencing used peripheral blood. The receptors shown here come from a human donor in a cohort sampled during active COVID-19. CDR3s include the opening cysteine and the closing phenylalanine or tryptophan. Each record gives: V gene, J gene, D gene, clone size, CDR3 DNA, CDR3 protein. The D gene is left open where the match is weak. Only part of the rows carry a size: once, few, many, or a class if the clone is expanded.

>TRBV2|TRBJ1-2|NA|NA
TGTGCCAGCAGTGAAGCGCGAGCCAGGGTAGGCACGGGCTACACCTTC
CASSEARARVGTGYTF
>TRBV19|TRBJ2-2|TRBD1|NA
TGTGCCAGTAGTAGTCGCGGACAGGGGGCGCTTAGCACCGGGGAGCTGTTTTTT
CASSSRGQGALSTGELFF
>TRBV29-1|TRBJ1-1|TRBD1|NA
TGCAGCGTTGAACTCTGGACAGGGGAATTGGACACTGAAGCTTTCTTT
CSVELWTGELDTEAFF
>TRBV3-1/TRBV3-2|TRBJ2-1|NA|NA
TGTGCCAGCAGCCGGGGGGATGAGCAGTTCTTC
CASSRGDEQFF
>TRBV3-1/TRBV3-2|TRBJ2-3|NA|NA
TGTGCCAGCAGCCAAGGGGCGGGAGATACGCAGTATTTT
CASSQGAGDTQYF
>TRBV27|TRBJ1-5|TRBD1|NA
TGTGCCAGCAGTTTTCTCCTACAGGGGGCAGATCAGCCCCAGCATTTT
CASSFLLQGADQPQHF
>TRBV9|TRBJ1-1|NA|NA
TGTGCCAGCAGCGCTTATCTCCCGGAGAAAGCTTTCTTT
CASSAYLPEKAFF
>TRBV11-3|TRBJ2-1|NA|NA
TGTGCCAGCAGCTTAGGGGGGGTTGTAGCGGAAAGGGACAATGAGCAGTTCTTC
CASSLGGVVAERDNEQFF
>TRBV28|TRBJ1-5|TRBD1|NA
TGTGCCAGCAGTCAATGGTTGGGACAGGGCAATCAGCCCCAGCATTTT
CASSQWLGQGNQPQHF
>TRBV7-2|TRBJ1-4|NA|few
TGTGCCAGCAGCATCCTGGCATCAACTAATGAAAAACTGTTTTTT
CASSILASTNEKLFF
>TRBV15|TRBJ1-2|NA|few
TGTGCCACCAGCAGGAGACAGGACTTTAACTATGGCTACACCTTC
CATSRRQDFNYGYTF
>TRBV2|TRBJ1-3|NA|NA
TGTGCCAGCAGTGATGTTCATTCTGGAAACACCATATATTTT
CASSDVHSGNTIYF
>TRBV19|TRBJ2-3|TRBD2|NA
TGTGCCAGTAGTGTAGCGGGAGGGGAAACAGATACGCAGTATTTT
CASSVAGGETDTQYF
>TRBV7-6|TRBJ1-2|TRBD1|NA
TGTGCCAGCAGCTTAGGGGGACAGGGAATAGATGGCTACACCTTC
CASSLGGQGIDGYTF
>TRBV5-5|TRBJ1-3|NA|few
TGTGCCAGCAGCTTCGGGGACTTGGGCAAGTACACCATATATTTT
CASSFGDLGKYTIYF
>TRBV27|TRBJ2-7|TRBD1|NA
TGTGCCAGCAGTACCTCAGCGGCCGGACAGGGTGGCGAGCAGTACTTC
CASSTSAAGQGGEQYF
>TRBV5-1|TRBJ2-7|NA|NA
TGCGCCAGCAGCTGGGACACTGCTTCCTACGAGCAGTACTTC
CASSWDTASYEQYF
>TRBV5-1|TRBJ1-4|NA|once
TGCGCCAGCAGCTTGGCACTCACTAATGAAAAACTGTTTTTT
CASSLALTNEKLFF
>TRBV6-5|TRBJ2-7|NA|NA
TGTGCCAGCAGTTACTCGGACAGAGGATACGAGCAGTACTTC
CASSYSDRGYEQYF
>TRBV9|TRBJ1-6|NA|NA
TGTGCCAGCAGCGCCCAGGGGCTAGGCGGGTTACCCCTCCACTTT
CASSAQGLGGLPLHF
>TRBV7-8|TRBJ1-1|NA|NA
TGTGCCAGCAGCTTATACGGGGGGCGGTGGGACACTGAAGCTTTCTTT
CASSLYGGRWDTEAFF
>TRBV5-1|TRBJ2-3|NA|NA
TGCGCCAGCAGCCTCCTACGAACGACAGATACGCAGTATTTT
CASSLLRTTDTQYF
>TRBV6-5|TRBJ2-1|TRBD2|NA
TGTGCCAGCAAGTTCACTAGCGGGTTCGGCAATGAGCAGTTCTTC
CASKFTSGFGNEQFF
>TRBV27|TRBJ2-7|TRBD2|NA
TGTGCCAGCAGTTCCTGGACTAGCGGAAACTACGAGCAGTACTTC
CASSSWTSGNYEQYF
>TRBV7-9|TRBJ1-1|NA|NA
TGTGCCAGCAGCTTAGGGGGGGAAGGACCTTTTTCTTTCTTT
CASSLGGEGPFSFF
>TRBV19|TRBJ1-4|NA|NA
TGTGCCAGTAGTATACAGGGTGAAAAACTGTTTTTT
CASSIQGEKLFF
>TRBV6-6|TRBJ1-5|TRBD1|NA
TGTGCCAGCAGGTCGACAGGGGGGCTTCGGCCCCAGCATTTT
CASRSTGGLRPQHF
>TRBV15|TRBJ2-7|TRBD1|NA
TGTGCCACCGGGACAGGGGGTTTTTACGAGCAGTACTTC
CATGTGGFYEQYF
>TRBV27|TRBJ2-7|TRBD1|NA
TGTGCCAGCGGACAGGTGAGCTCCTACGAGCAGTACTTC
CASGQVSSYEQYF
>TRBV28|TRBJ1-4|NA|NA
TGTGCCAGCAGTATACCAACCCGGGGGGCTAATGAAAAACTGTTTTTT
CASSIPTRGANEKLFF
>TRBV18|TRBJ2-5|NA|once
TGTGCCAGCTCACCGCAGGGGTTGGAGACCCAGTACTTC
CASSPQGLETQYF
>TRBV28|TRBJ2-7|TRBD2|NA
TGTGCCAGCAGTTCCCCCGGACTAGCGGGGACCTATTACGAGCAGTACTTC
CASSSPGLAGTYYEQYF
>TRBV11-3|TRBJ2-4|TRBD2|once
TGTGCCAGCAGCTTTGGGGCTAGCGGGAGGGAGGGCATTCAGTACTTC
CASSFGASGREGIQYF
>TRBV7-2|TRBJ2-1|TRBD2|NA
TGTGCCAGCAGCTTACTCGGGACTAGCGCCGAGCAGTTCTTC
CASSLLGTSAEQFF
>TRBV7-2|TRBJ2-2|TRBD2|NA
TGTGCCAGCAGCTCCGGACTAGCGGGGGTCGGGGAGCTGTTTTTT
CASSSGLAGVGELFF
>TRBV7-3|TRBJ2-7|TRBD2|NA
TGTGCCAGCAGCTTAAGAGCTAGCGGACCGTACGAGCAGTACTTC
CASSLRASGPYEQYF
>TRBV5-1|TRBJ2-5|TRBD2|NA
TGCGCCAGCAGCCCGGTAGCGGGGGAGACCCAGTACTTC
CASSPVAGETQYF
>TRBV27|TRBJ2-5|NA|NA
TGTGCCAGCAGTGCCGTCGCGGGGGCAGGGGAGACCCAGTACTTC
CASSAVAGAGETQYF
>TRBV28|TRBJ1-2|NA|NA
TGTGCCAGCAGTCGTCTTGGCATTAGCGTCGGCTACACCTTC
CASSRLGISVGYTF
>TRBV7-2|TRBJ1-1|NA|few
TGTGCCAGCAGCTTGCGTCCACAGATGAACACTGAAGCTTTCTTT
CASSLRPQMNTEAFF
>TRBV5-4|TRBJ1-1|NA|NA
TGTGCCAGCAGCTTCGGGGGAGGTTACACTGAAGCTTTCTTT
CASSFGGGYTEAFF
>TRBV30|TRBJ2-3|TRBD2|NA
TGTGCCTGGGGGACTAGAACAGATACGCAGTATTTT
CAWGTRTDTQYF
>TRBV11-2|TRBJ1-3|NA|NA
TGTGCCAGCAGCCTAACAGGTCCCTCTGGAAACACCATATATTTT
CASSLTGPSGNTIYF
>TRBV27|TRBJ1-1|NA|NA
TGTGCCAGCAGCCTTCTCCTTAACACTGAAGCTTTCTTT
CASSLLLNTEAFF
>TRBV2|TRBJ1-2|TRBD1|NA
TGTGCCAGCAAATCGAGGACAGGGGGCTCGGGCTATGGCTACACCTTC
CASKSRTGGSGYGYTF
>TRBV11-3|TRBJ2-2|TRBD1|NA
TGTGCCAGCAGCTTAGGGACAGGAACCGATCCGGGGACCGGGGAGCTGTTTTTT
CASSLGTGTDPGTGELFF
>TRBV19|TRBJ1-2|TRBD1|once
TGTGCCAGTAGTCTGGAGGGGGCGGGTGGCTACACCTTC
CASSLEGAGGYTF
>TRBV19|TRBJ1-5|TRBD1|NA
TGTGCCAGCACATCGCGGACAGGGATCGGGTCGCCCCAGCATTTT
CASTSRTGIGSPQHF
>TRBV19|TRBJ2-2|TRBD2|NA
TGTGCCAGCCAAACGGGGGGGCCTGGGGCCGGGGAGCTGTTTTTT
CASQTGGPGAGELFF
>TRBV5-4|TRBJ2-4|NA|NA
TGTGCCAGCAGCCTAGGAGGGGGGGAAAACATTCAGTACTTC
CASSLGGGENIQYF
>TRBV10-1|TRBJ2-1|NA|NA
TGCGCCAGCAGCCCCGACAGGTCCTACAATGAGCAGTTCTTC
CASSPDRSYNEQFF
>TRBV3-1/TRBV3-2|TRBJ2-1|TRBD2|NA
TGTGCCAGCAGCCAAGAATACGGGCGACTAGCCTTCCGCAATGAGCAGTTCTTC
CASSQEYGRLAFRNEQFF
>TRBV5-1|TRBJ2-5|TRBD2|NA
TGCGCCAGCAGCTTGATTCGGGGAGCGGGAGGGCCGGAGACCCAGTACTTC
CASSLIRGAGGPETQYF
>TRBV2|TRBJ1-5|NA|NA
TGTGCCAGCAGTGACGGGTCAGAAAATAATCAGCCCCAGCATTTT
CASSDGSENNQPQHF
>TRBV7-2|TRBJ1-6|NA|NA
TGTGCCAGCAGCTTAGCGGCAGGGGAAAGTTCACCCCTCCACTTT
CASSLAAGESSPLHF
>TRBV5-1|TRBJ1-1|NA|NA
TGCGCCAGCAGCTTGGAAGTTTTTGGCGGAACGCCTGGAGCTTTCTTT
CASSLEVFGGTPGAFF